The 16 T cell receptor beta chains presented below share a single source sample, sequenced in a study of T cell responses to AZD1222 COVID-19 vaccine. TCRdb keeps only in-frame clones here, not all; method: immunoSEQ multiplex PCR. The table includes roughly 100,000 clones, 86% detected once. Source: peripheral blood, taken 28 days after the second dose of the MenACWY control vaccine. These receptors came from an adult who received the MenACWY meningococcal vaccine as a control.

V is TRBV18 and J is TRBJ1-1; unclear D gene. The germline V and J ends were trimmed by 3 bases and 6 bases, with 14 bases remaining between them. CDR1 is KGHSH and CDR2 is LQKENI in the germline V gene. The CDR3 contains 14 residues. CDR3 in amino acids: CASSPRQTSAEAFF. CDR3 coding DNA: TGTGCCAGCTCACCGAGGCAAACTTCCGCTGAAGCTTTCTTT.

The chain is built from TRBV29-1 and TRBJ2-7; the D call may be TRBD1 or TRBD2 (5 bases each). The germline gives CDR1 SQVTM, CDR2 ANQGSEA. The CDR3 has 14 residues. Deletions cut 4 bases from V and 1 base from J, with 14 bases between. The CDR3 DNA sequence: TGCAGCGTTGGGGGGAAGGGATGGTCCTACGAGCAGTACTTC. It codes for CSVGGKGWSYEQYF.

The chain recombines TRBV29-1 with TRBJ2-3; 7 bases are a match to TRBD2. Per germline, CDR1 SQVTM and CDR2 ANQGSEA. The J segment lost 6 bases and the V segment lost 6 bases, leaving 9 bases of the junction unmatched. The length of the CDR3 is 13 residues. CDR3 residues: CSVAGVPGDTQYF. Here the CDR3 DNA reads TGCAGCGTGGCGGGGGTCCCCGGGGATACGCAGTATTTT.

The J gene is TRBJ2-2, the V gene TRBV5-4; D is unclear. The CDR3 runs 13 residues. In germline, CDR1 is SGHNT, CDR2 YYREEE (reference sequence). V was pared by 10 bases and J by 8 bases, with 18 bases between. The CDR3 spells CAHSVRSRGELFF. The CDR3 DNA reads TGTGCCCACTCGGTGCGAAGCCGGGGGGAGCTGTTTTTT.

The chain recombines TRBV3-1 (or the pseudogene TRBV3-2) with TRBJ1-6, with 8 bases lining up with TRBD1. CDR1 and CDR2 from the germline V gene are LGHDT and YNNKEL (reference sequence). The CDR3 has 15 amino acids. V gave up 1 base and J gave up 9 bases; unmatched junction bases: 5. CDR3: CASSQGARGPSPLHF. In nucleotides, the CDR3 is TGTGCCAGCAGCCAAGGCGCCAGGGGGCCTTCACCCCTCCACTTT.

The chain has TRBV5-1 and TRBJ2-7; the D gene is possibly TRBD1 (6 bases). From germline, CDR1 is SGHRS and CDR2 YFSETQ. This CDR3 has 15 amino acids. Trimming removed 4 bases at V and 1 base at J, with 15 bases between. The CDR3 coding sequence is TGCGCCAGCAGCAACACCCGGGACAAGTCCTACGAGCAGTACTTC. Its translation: CASSNTRDKSYEQYF.

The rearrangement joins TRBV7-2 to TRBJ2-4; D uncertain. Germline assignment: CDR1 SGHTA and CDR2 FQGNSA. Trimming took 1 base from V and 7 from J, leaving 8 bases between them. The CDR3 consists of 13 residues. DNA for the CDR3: TGTGCCAGCAGCTTAGGCACGGAGAACATTCAGTACTTC. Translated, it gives CASSLGTENIQYF. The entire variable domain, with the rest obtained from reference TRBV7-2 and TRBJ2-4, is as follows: GAGVSQSPSNKVTEKGKDVELRCDPISGHTALYWYRQSLGQGLEFLIYFQGNSAPDKSGLPSDRFSAERTGGSVSTLTIQRTQQEDSAVYLCASSLGTENIQYFGAGTRLSVL.

The CDR3 coding sequence is TGCGCCAGCAGCTTGGAGGGAGGGAGTAGAGCTTTCTTT. Translation gives CASSLEGGSRAFF. V and J are TRBV5-1 and TRBJ1-1; D not certain. Trimming removed 0 bases from V and 10 bases from J, with 13 bases in between. The length of the CDR3 is 13 residues. The V gene's germline CDR1 is SGHRS and CDR2 YFSETQ.

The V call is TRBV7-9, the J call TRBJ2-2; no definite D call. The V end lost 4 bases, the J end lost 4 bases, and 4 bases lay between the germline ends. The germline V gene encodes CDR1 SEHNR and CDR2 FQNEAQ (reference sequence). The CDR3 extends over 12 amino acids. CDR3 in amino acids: CASSYLTGELFF. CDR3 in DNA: TGTGCCAGCAGCTATCTCACCGGGGAGCTGTTTTTT.

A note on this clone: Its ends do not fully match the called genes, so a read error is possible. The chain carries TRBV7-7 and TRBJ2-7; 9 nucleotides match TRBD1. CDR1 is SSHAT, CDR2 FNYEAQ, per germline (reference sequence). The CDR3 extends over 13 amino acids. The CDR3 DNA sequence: TGTGCTAGCAGCGCGGACAGGGGCGGCGAGCAGTACTTC. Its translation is CASSADRGGEQYF.

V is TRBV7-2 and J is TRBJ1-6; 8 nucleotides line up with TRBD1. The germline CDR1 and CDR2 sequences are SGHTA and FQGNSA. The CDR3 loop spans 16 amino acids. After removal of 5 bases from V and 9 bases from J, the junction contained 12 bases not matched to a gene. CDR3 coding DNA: TGTGCCAGCAGCCAGACAGGGGACGGGTTAGGTTCACCCCTCCACTTT. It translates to CASSQTGDGLGSPLHF. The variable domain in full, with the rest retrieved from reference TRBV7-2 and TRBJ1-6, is GAGVSQSPSNKVTEKGKDVELRCDPISGHTALYWYRQSLGQGLEFLIYFQGNSAPDKSGLPSDRFSAERTGGSVSTLTIQRTQQEDSAVYLCASSQTGDGLGSPLHFGNGTRLTVT.

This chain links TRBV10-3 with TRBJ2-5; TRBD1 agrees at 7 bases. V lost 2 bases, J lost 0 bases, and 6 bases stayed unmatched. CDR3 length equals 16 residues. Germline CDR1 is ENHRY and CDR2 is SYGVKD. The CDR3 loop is CAISEGPGTDQETQYF. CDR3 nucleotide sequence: TGTGCCATCAGTGAGGGACCCGGGACAGACCAAGAGACCCAGTACTTC.

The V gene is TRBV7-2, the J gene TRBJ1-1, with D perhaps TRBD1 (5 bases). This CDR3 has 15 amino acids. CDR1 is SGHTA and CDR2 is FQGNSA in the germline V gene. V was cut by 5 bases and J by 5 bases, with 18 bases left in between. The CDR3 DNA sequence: TGTGCCAGCAGCCCCCGGGGGATTATTAGGACTGAAGCTTTCTTT. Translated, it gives CASSPRGIIRTEAFF.

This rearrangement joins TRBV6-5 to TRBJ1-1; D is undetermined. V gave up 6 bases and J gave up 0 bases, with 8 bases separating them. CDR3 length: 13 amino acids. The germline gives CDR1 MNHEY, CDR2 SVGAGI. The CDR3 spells CASRVTVNTEAFF. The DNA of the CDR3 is TGTGCCAGCAGAGTTACAGTGAACACTGAAGCTTTCTTT.

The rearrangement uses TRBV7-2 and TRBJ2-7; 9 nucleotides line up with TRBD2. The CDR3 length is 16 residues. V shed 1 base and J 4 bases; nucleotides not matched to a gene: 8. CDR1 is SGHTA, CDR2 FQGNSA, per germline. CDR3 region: CASSLVQRGAHYEQYF. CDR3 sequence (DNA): TGTGCCAGCAGCTTAGTACAGCGGGGGGCACATTACGAGCAGTACTTC.

The CDR3 spells CASRIRDRVMSPLHF. The CDR3 DNA reads as TGTGCCAGTAGAATCCGGGACAGGGTGATGTCACCCCTCCACTTT. This chain uses TRBV19 with TRBJ1-6; 9 bases are a match to TRBD1. The trim removed 6 bases at V and 10 bases at J, leaving 10 bases unmatched. The CDR3 contains 15 residues. The V gene's germline CDR1 is LNHDA and CDR2 SQIVND (reference sequence).